The T cell receptor (beta chain) described here comes from a study of T cell changes during pregnancy in multiple sclerosis. In germline, CDR1 is SGDLS, CDR2 YYNGEE. V shed 3 bases and J 7 bases; nucleotides not matched to a gene: 9. The CDR3 runs to 15 residues. Profiled with immunoSEQ multiplex PCR; TCRdb holds only in-frame clones, not every one. Here the sample spans tens of thousands of clones, roughly 92% being singletons. Sequencing used CD4+ T cells from peripheral blood mononuclear cells, obtained before pregnancy. This TCR was sampled from a female donor with multiple sclerosis, enrolled in a pregnancy study. The chain carries TRBV9 and TRBJ1-2, with 10 bases aligning to TRBD1. CDR3 sequence: CASSATGTGAGGYTF. The CDR3 region has the DNA TGTGCCAGCAGCGCGACCGGGACAGGGGCAGGTGGCTACACCTTC.